Listed here are 3 T cell receptor beta chains from one sample, sequenced in a study of cytomegalovirus exposure and HLA in healthy donors. Libraries were prepared by immunoSEQ multiplex PCR; TCRdb keeps only in-frame clonotypes and omits some of them. Of 120,000 or so clones in the sample, approximately 95% were seen once. Source material: PBMCs. Receptors originate from a man aged 18 to 30 in good health and CMV-seronegative.

The V call is TRBV27, the J call TRBJ2-5, with a possible D match to TRBD2 (6 bases). Germline CDR1 and CDR2: MNHEY and SMNVEV (reference sequence). This CDR3 comprises 14 residues. The ends were cut back, 2 bases at V and 5 bases at J, with 12 bases in the middle. The CDR3 reads CASSLGGTGETQYF. CDR3 sequence (DNA): TGTGCCAGCAGTTTAGGGGGGACGGGGGAGACCCAGTACTTC.

This clone has a single count. The chain employs TRBV21-1 and TRBJ2-7; the DNA was not compared with TRBD1, the D call given in the table. TRBV21-1 is reported as a pseudogene. CDR3 length equals 18 residues. The CDR3 DNA follows: TGTGCCAGCAGCAAAGGAGGGACAACGGACAGGGCATCCTACGAGCAGTACTTC. Translated: CASSKGGTTDRASYEQYF.

This sequence joins TRBV5-4 and TRBJ2-1; a weak D match, TRBD2 (6 bases). The CDR3 is 14 residues long. V lost 1 base to trimming and J lost 7 bases, with 12 bases between them. From germline, CDR1 is SGHNT and CDR2 YYREEE (reference sequence). The CDR3 DNA reads as TGTGCCAGCAGCTTGTCGGTAGCGGAAAATGAGCAGTTCTTC. This encodes CASSLSVAENEQFF.